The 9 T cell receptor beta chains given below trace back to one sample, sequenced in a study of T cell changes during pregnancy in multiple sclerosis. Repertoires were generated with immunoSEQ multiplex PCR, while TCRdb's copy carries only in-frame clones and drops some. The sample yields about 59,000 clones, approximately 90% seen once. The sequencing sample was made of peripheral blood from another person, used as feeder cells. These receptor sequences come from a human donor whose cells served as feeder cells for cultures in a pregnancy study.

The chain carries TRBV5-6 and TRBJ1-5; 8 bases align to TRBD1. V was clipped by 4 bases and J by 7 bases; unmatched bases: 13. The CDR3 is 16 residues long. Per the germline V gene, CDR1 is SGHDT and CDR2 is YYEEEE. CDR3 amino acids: CASSEGGRGRGQPQHF. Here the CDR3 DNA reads TGTGCCAGCAGCGAAGGGGGCAGGGGGCGAGGACAGCCCCAGCATTTT.

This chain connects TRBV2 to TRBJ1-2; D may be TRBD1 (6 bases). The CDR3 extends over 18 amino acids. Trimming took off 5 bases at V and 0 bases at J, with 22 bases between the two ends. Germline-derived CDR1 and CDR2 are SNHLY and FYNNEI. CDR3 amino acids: CASSSIGLNRESNYGYTF. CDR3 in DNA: TGTGCCAGCAGTTCAATTGGTTTAAACAGGGAATCTAACTATGGCTACACCTTC.

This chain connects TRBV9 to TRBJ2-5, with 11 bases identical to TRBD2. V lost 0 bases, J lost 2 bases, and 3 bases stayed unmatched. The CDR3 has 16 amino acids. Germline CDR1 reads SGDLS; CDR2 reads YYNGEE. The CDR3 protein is CASSVASGRTQETQYF. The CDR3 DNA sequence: TGTGCCAGCAGCGTAGCTAGCGGGAGGACGCAAGAGACCCAGTACTTC.

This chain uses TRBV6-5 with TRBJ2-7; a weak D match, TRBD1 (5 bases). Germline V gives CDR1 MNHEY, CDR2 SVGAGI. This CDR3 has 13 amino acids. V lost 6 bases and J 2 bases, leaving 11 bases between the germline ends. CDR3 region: CASRPTVTYEQYF. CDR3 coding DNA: TGTGCCAGCAGGCCGACAGTCACCTACGAGCAGTACTTC.

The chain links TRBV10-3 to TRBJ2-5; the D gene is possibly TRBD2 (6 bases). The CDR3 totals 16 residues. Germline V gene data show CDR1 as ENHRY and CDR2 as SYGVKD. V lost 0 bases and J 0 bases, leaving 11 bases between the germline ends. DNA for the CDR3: TGTGCCATCAGTGAGTCAGGAGGGATGGACCAAGAGACCCAGTACTTC. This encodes CAISESGGMDQETQYF.

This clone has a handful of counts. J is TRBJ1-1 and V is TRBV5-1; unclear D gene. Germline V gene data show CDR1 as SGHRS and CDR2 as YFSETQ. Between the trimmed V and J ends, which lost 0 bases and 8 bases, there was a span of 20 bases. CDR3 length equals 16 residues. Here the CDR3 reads CASSLGSRLSHLEAFF. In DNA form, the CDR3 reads TGCGCCAGCAGCTTGGGGTCTCGACTTAGCCACCTAGAAGCTTTCTTT.

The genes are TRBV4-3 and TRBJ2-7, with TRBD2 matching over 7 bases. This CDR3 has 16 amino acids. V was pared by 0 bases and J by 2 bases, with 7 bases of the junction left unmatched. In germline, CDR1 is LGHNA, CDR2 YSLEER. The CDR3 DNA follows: TGCGCCAGCAGCCAAGATTTCCGGGGGGAACCCTACGAGCAGTACTTC. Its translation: CASSQDFRGEPYEQYF.

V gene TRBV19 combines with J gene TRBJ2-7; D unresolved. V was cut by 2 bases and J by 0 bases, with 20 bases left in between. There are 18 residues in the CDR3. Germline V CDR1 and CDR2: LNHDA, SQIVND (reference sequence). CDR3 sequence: CASSISLVAGAGSYEQYF. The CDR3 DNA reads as TGTGCCAGTAGTATATCCCTGGTGGCAGGTGCCGGCTCCTACGAGCAGTACTTC.

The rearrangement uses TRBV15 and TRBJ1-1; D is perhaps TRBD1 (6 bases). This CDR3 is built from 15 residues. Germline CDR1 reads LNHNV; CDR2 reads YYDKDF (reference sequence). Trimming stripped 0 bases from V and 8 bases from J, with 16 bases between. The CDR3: CATSRDRLGAREAFF. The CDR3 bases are TGTGCCACCAGCAGAGATCGCTTGGGGGCGAGGGAAGCTTTCTTT.